A selection of T cell receptor beta chains follows, all from one sample in a study of control samples from healthy donors and cancer patients. This table comes from immunoSEQ multiplex PCR, and its TCRdb copy is limited to in-frame clones, with some not included. Of about 180,000 clones listed, 91% are singletons. Sequencing input: blood. These receptors came from a woman in her thirties or forties in good health. The CDR3 runs from the conserved cysteine through the conserved F or W. Fields, in order: CDR3 length, D gene, V gene, clone size, J gene, CDR3 DNA, CDR3 protein. The D gene is left open where the match is weak. Clone size, where shown, is once, few, many, or a class for clones that have expanded.

11	.	TRBV3-1/TRBV3-2	.	TRBJ1-1	TGTGCCAGCAGCCAAGGTTTCGAAGCTTTCTTT	CASSQGFEAFF
17	.	TRBV7-2	.	TRBJ1-2	TGTGCCAGCAGCCCATCTATTGGAAGGGGCGCTTCCTATGGCTACACCTTC	CASSPSIGRGASYGYTF
16	.	TRBV6-2/TRBV6-3	.	TRBJ2-5	TGTGCCAGCAGCGACACCGGAGAAGGGTTAGAAGAGACCCAGTACTTC	CASSDTGEGLEETQYF
13	.	TRBV18	.	TRBJ2-2	TGTGCCAGCTCACCTGAGAGCGACGGGGAGCTGTTTTTT	CASSPESDGELFF
14	TRBD1	TRBV5-1	.	TRBJ1-1	TGCGCCAGCAGCGGCCAGGGGGGCGGCACTGAAGCTTTCTTT	CASSGQGGGTEAFF
13	.	TRBV5-8	.	TRBJ2-7	TGTGCCAGCAGCTTTTTGGAGTCCTACGAGCAGTACTTC	CASSFLESYEQYF
14	TRBD1	TRBV5-1	.	TRBJ2-5	TGCGCCAGCAGCTTGGGACAGGGGCAAGAGACCCAGTACTTC	CASSLGQGQETQYF
16	TRBD2	TRBV6-4	.	TRBJ2-2	TGTGCCAGCAGTGATATCGGGGGGGCGATCACCGGGGAGCTGTTTTTT	CASSDIGGAITGELFF
17	TRBD1	TRBV27	.	TRBJ1-5	TGTGCCAGCCGACCTACGGGGACAGGGTTTAGCAATCAGCCCCAGCATTTT	CASRPTGTGFSNQPQHF
14	TRBD1	TRBV6-5	.	TRBJ1-1	TGTGCCAGCAGGCGGACAGGACCTACGTTTGAAGCTTTCTTT	CASRRTGPTFEAFF
15	.	TRBV15	.	TRBJ2-5	TGTGCCACCAGCAGAGATTGGTCCCAGTCGGAGACCCAGTACTTC	CATSRDWSQSETQYF
17	.	TRBV6-1	.	TRBJ2-3	TGTGCCAGCAGTGGGTTGTTCACGGTGGGATTTACCGATACGCAGTATTTT	CASSGLFTVGFTDTQYF
13	.	TRBV7-6	once	TRBJ1-6	TGTGCCAGCAGCTTAGACACTAATTCACCCCTCCACTTT	CASSLDTNSPLHF
15	.	TRBV18	.	TRBJ1-1	TGTGCCAGCTCACCACCGAGGCTACGGTTCACTGAAGCTTTCTTT	CASSPPRLRFTEAFF
13	.	TRBV27	.	TRBJ2-7	TGTGCCAGCAGTTTAGGGGGGCCCTACGAGCAGTACTTC	CASSLGGPYEQYF
15	TRBD1	TRBV5-1	.	TRBJ2-1	TGCGCCAGCAGCGCCCAGGGACAGGGGGCGAATGAGCAGTTCTTC	CASSAQGQGANEQFF
14	.	TRBV6-5	.	TRBJ2-1	TGTGCCAGCAGTTACTCGGGGGCCTACAATGAGCAGTTCTTC	CASSYSGAYNEQFF
14	.	TRBV5-5	.	TRBJ1-2	TGTGCCAGCAGCTGGGGGACGCCCCGGGATGGCTACACCTTC	CASSWGTPRDGYTF
14	TRBD1	TRBV14	.	TRBJ1-2	TGTGCCAGCAGGCAGACAGGGAGGGCCTGGGGCTACACCTTC	CASRQTGRAWGYTF
16	TRBD1	TRBV5-1	.	TRBJ1-2	TGCGCCAGCAGCTCACAGGGGACGATCACCAACTATGGCTACACCTTC	CASSSQGTITNYGYTF
13	.	TRBV6-1	.	TRBJ1-2	TGTGCCAGCAGTGAAGCTGACTGGAGGGGCTACACCTTC	CASSEADWRGYTF
14	.	TRBV2	.	TRBJ1-5	TGTGCCAGCAGTGACAGGGAAGGCAATCAGCCCCAGCATTTT	CASSDREGNQPQHF
12	.	TRBV10-3	.	TRBJ2-7	TGTGCCGCGGGACAGAGCTCCTACGAGCAGTACTTC	CAAGQSSYEQYF
13	.	TRBV7-8	.	TRBJ2-7	TGTGCCAGCAGCTTGGAGGGGAACTACGAGCAGTACTTC	CASSLEGNYEQYF
14	TRBD1	TRBV9	.	TRBJ1-2	TGTGCCAGCAGCACCAACAGGGGATGGAATGGCTACACCTTC	CASSTNRGWNGYTF
18	TRBD1	TRBV19	.	TRBJ1-3	TGTGCCAGTACCTCGCTTGGGGGACAGACGATCTCTGGAAACACCATATATTTT	CASTSLGGQTISGNTIYF
15	TRBD2	TRBV19	.	TRBJ2-1	TGTGCCAGTAAGGGATTAGCGGGAACGAGGGGGGAGCAGTTCTTC	CASKGLAGTRGEQFF